A single sample gave rise to the 6 T cell receptor beta chains below, sequenced in a study of blood T cell repertoires in COVID-19. The repertoire was sequenced with immunoSEQ multiplex PCR; TCRdb's copy has only in-frame clones and lacks some. The repertoire consists of around 87,000 clones, with more than 65% occurring once and the leading ten covering roughly 15%. Specimen: peripheral blood. The receptors shown here come from a human donor in a cohort sampled during active COVID-19.

The gene calls are TRBV30 and TRBJ1-2, with D tentatively TRBD1 (6 bases). This CDR3 has 13 residues. Germline V gives CDR1 GTSNPN, CDR2 SVGIG (reference sequence). The ends were cut back, 4 bases at V and 5 bases at J, with 14 bases in the middle. DNA of the CDR3: TGTGCCTGGACTAAGGGGCAGGGGTATGGCTACACCTTC. This encodes CAWTKGQGYGYTF.

This chain joins TRBV19 and TRBJ2-1; TRBD2 matches 9 bases. Per the germline V gene, CDR1 is LNHDA and CDR2 is SQIVND (reference sequence). V was pared by 7 bases and J by 4 bases, with 11 bases of the junction left unmatched. This CDR3 contains 16 residues. The CDR3 loop is CASNIGGGAGYNEQFF. CDR3 nucleotides: TGTGCCAGTAACATAGGCGGGGGGGCCGGGTACAATGAGCAGTTCTTC.

The chain carries TRBV19 and TRBJ1-6; a possible D gene is TRBD1 (6 bases). This CDR3 is built from 13 residues. Germline CDR1 reads LNHDA; CDR2 reads SQIVND (reference sequence). V lost 7 bases, J lost 6 bases, and 10 bases lay in between. CDR3 sequence reads: CASTFRGNSPLHF. The CDR3 DNA follows: TGTGCCAGTACCTTCAGGGGTAATTCACCCCTCCACTTT.

The chain uses TRBV4-2 and TRBJ2-1, with D perhaps matching TRBD1 (7 bases). Germline V lookup: CDR1 LGHNA, CDR2 YNFKEQ. The CDR3 is made up of 17 amino acids. Trimming left V 4 bases short and J 5 bases short, with 21 bases between. The CDR3 here is CASSPLGGGRLNNEQFF. CDR3 nucleotides: TGTGCCAGCAGCCCCCTTGGAGGGGGCCGCCTCAACAATGAGCAGTTCTTC.

The chain recombines TRBV19 with TRBJ1-1; 10 positions agree with TRBD1. Per germline, CDR1 LNHDA and CDR2 SQIVND (reference sequence). V shed 4 bases and J 5 bases; nucleotides not matched to a gene: 7. The CDR3 extends over 15 amino acids. The CDR3 DNA is TGTGCCAGTAGTACCCGGGACAGGGGAGGAACTGAAGCTTTCTTT. It encodes CASSTRDRGGTEAFF. Full variable domain (outside the CDR3, taken from reference TRBV19 and TRBJ1-1): DGGITQSPKYLFRKEGQNVTLSCEQNLNHDAMYWYRQDPGQGLRLIYYSQIVNDFQKGDIAEGYSVSREKKESFPLTVTSAQKNPTAFYLCASSTRDRGGTEAFFGQGTRLTVV.

This clone was picked up one time. The J gene is TRBJ2-5, the V gene TRBV7-2; 9 nucleotides line up with TRBD1. Germline values: CDR1 SGHTA, CDR2 FQGNSA. The junction had 5 bases not matched to a gene; V was cut back by 1 base and J by 5 bases. The CDR3 spans 15 residues. CDR3 DNA sequence: TGTGCCAGCAGCTTAGACAGGGGGCATGGGGAGACCCAGTACTTC. This encodes CASSLDRGHGETQYF.